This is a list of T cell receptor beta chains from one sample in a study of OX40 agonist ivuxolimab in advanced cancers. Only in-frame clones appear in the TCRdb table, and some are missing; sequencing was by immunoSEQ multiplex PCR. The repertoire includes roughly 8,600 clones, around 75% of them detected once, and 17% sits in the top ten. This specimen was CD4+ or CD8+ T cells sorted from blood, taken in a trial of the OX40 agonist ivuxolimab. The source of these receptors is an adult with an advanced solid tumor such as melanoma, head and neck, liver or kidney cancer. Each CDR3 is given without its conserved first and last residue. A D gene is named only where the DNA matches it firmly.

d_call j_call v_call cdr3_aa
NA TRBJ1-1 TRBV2 ASSVGYGTEAF
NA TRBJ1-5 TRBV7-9 ASSLGTQPQH
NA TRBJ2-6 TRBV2 ASRTEPGPWSSGANVLT
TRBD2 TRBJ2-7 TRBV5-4 ASSLDGGAYEQY
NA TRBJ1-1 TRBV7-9 ASSSLSMGTEAF
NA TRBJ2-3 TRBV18 ASSPPEAGGTDTQY
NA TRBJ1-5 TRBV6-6 ASSYSGSPQPQH
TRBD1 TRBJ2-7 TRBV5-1 ASSVLPGTGVREQY
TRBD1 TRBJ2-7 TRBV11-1 ASSWGQGGDEQY
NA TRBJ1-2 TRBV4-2 ASSPTSFRKANYGYT
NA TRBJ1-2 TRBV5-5 ASSLAKAVGAGTGYT
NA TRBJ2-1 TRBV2 ATPTGLINEQF
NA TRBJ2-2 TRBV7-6 ASTLRDPNTGELF